This TCR beta chain was sequenced in a study of blood T cell repertoires in COVID-19. The wider study: The study counted Cohort 3 donors as recovered given two negative PCRs, clearance, or symptom resolution. COVID-19 samples collected from the United States, Italy and Spain covered acute and convalescent phases. T cells, B-cell-depleted T cells, or PBMCs provided the cDNA or gDNA that served as material.

Assay: immunoSEQ multiplex PCR; the TCRdb copy retains only in-frame clones and omits some. The sample contains about 190,000 clones, approximately 90% of which appear only once. Living in about two dozen US areas, the participants were between roughly 18 and 89 years of age. This clonotype was obtained from a woman in her forties in a cohort exposed to, infected with or recovered from COVID-19 (not recorded which). The sequenced material came from PBMCs or T cells enriched from blood (not recorded which).

CDR3 nucleotides: TGTGCCAGCAGCGCCGGGACAGGGGATTCACCCCTCCACTTT. It is translated as CASSAGTGDSPLHF. The rearrangement uses TRBV7-9 and TRBJ1-6, with 10 bases that match TRBD1. CDR1 is SEHNR, CDR2 FQNEAQ, per germline (reference sequence). The CDR3 has 14 residues. Trimming cost V 5 bases and J 8 bases; bases outside gene matches: 3.